Below are 13 T cell receptor beta chains sequenced from a single sample in a study of blood T cells in healthy people across ages. Through a sample-barcoded 5' primer and a J-beta primer mix, a second PCR was run for roughly 6 to 12 cycles. Using its own MiXCR run on the 5' RACE reads, TCRdb lists one record per CDR3 protein. The sample lists 650,000 to 700,000 distinct CDR3 sequences, about 30% occurring once. The sample was blood. These receptors originate from an elderly woman in good health.

This clonotype has at least ten counts. Here the CDR3 DNA reads TGTGCCAGCAGCGTCAGACGAGGGAGAGTTAACTATGGCTACACCTTC. It codes for CASSVRRGRVNYGYTF. The chain carries TRBV7-2 and TRBJ1-2; D unresolved. CDR1 and CDR2 (germline): SGHTA, FQGNSA. The CDR3 has 16 residues. Trimming left V 5 bases short and J 1 base short, with 17 bases between.

J is TRBJ2-5 and V is TRBV3-1; 7 bases map to TRBD1. CDR1 and CDR2 (germline): LGHDT, YNNKEL (reference sequence). This CDR3 is built from 15 residues. V shed 3 bases, J shed 2 bases, and the junction held 6 bases outside the gene matches. CDR3 sequence: CASSQPTGNQETQYF. The CDR3 nucleotides are TGTGCCAGCAGCCAGCCGACAGGGAATCAAGAGACCCAGTACTTC.

This chain joins TRBV24-1 and TRBJ1-2; D call uncertain. CDR3 length equals 11 residues. Germline V gene sequence: CDR1 KGHDR, CDR2 SFDVKD. V lost 4 bases and J lost 10, with 9 bases in between. The CDR3 loop is CATSESDSYTF. CDR3 bases: TGTGCCACCAGTGAATCGGACTCCTACACCTTC.

Notes on this clonotype: The germline gene is not matched at one end of the junction; a read error may be the cause. The rearrangement links TRBV3-1 to TRBJ1-4; no clear D gene. Per the germline V gene, CDR1 is LGHDT and CDR2 is YNNKEL (reference sequence). The CDR3 is 15 residues long. DNA of the CDR3: TGTGCCAGCAGCCCGCTGTCTGCAACTAATGAAAAACGGTTTTTT. The encoded protein is CASSPLSATNEKRFF.

Turning to this clonotype: This may be a read error: a much more frequent sequence differs by one nucleotide. The chain combines TRBV20-1 with TRBJ2-1; D possibly corresponds to TRBD2 (6 bases). The CDR3 covers 13 residues. Germline V CDR1 and CDR2: DFQATT, SNEGSKA (reference sequence). Deletions cut 6 bases from V and 10 bases from J, with 19 bases between. CDR3 nucleotides: TGCAGTGCCCCTGCGGAGGGGTCGATCGAGCAGTTCTTC. It translates to CSAPAEGSIEQFF.

Concerning this clonotype: This may be a read error, as it is one base from a much larger clone. V is TRBV2 and J is TRBJ2-1, with 7 bases identical to TRBD2. This CDR3 contains 16 residues. The germline V gene encodes CDR1 SNHLY and CDR2 FYNNEI. V lost 8 bases and J lost 0; bases outside the gene matches: 10. As DNA, the CDR3 is TGTGCCAGCGGCGCCGGGGGGTTTAGCTCCTACAATGAGCAGTTCTTC. This translates into CASGAGGFSSYNEQFF.

This clonotype was picked up many times. This chain uses TRBV7-2 with TRBJ2-5; the match to TRBD2 covers 7 bases. The CDR3 spans 16 residues. Germline V gives CDR1 SGHTA, CDR2 FQGNSA. Trimming took 1 base from V and 5 from J; bases not matched to a gene: 10. Here the CDR3 DNA reads TGTGCCAGCAGCTTAGGGGGGGGAGGATTTTCGGAGACCCAGTACTTC. Protein sequence: CASSLGGGGFSETQYF. Full variable domain (remainder filled in from reference TRBV7-2 and TRBJ2-5): GAGVSQSPSNKVTEKGKDVELRCDPISGHTALYWYRQSLGQGLEFLIYFQGNSAPDKSGLPSDRFSAERTGGSVSTLTIQRTQQEDSAVYLCASSLGGGGFSETQYFGPGTRLLVL.

The chain links TRBV20-1 to TRBJ2-3; no clear D gene. V was trimmed by 1 base and J by 1 base, leaving 15 bases between them. This CDR3 comprises 16 residues. Germline CDR1 DFQATT, CDR2 SNEGSKA (reference sequence). The CDR3 loop is CSARVVGLGRTDTQYF. CDR3 DNA sequence: TGCAGTGCTAGAGTGGTTGGGCTAGGACGCACAGATACGCAGTATTTT.

This clonotype was detected only a few times. Being one base from a much bigger clone, this may be a read error. V gene TRBV6-6 combines with J gene TRBJ2-7; D may be TRBD2 (6 bases). V was clipped by 8 bases and J by 7 bases, with 18 bases between them. CDR1 is MNHNY and CDR2 is SVGAGI in the germline V gene (reference sequence). This CDR3 has 13 amino acids. CDR3 residues: CASGDRDSWEQYF. The CDR3 coding sequence is TGTGCCAGCGGCGACCGGGACTCTTGGGAGCAGTACTTC.

This CDR3 is CSVEIGDTQYF. The CDR3 DNA sequence: TGCAGCGTTGAAATTGGAGATACGCAGTATTTT. The V call is TRBV29-1, the J call TRBJ2-3, with D uncertain. V was trimmed by 2 bases and J by 5 bases, leaving 5 bases between them. This CDR3 comprises 11 residues. Germline V gives CDR1 SQVTM, CDR2 ANQGSEA.

This clonotype was seen at least ten times. The chain combines TRBV4-1 with TRBJ2-5; D unclear. V was clipped by 1 base and J by 7 bases, with 10 bases between them. Germline loops: CDR1 MGHRA, CDR2 YSYEKL. The length of the CDR3 is 13 residues. CDR3 sequence (DNA): TGCGCCAGCAGCCAAGTTCCAACGGTGACCCAGTACTTC. Protein sequence: CASSQVPTVTQYF.

The table lists this clonotype with a few counts. This chain joins TRBV5-5 and TRBJ1-5, with D perhaps matching TRBD1 (5 bases). From germline, CDR1 is SGHKS and CDR2 YYEKEE (reference sequence). Trimming pared 0 bases from V and 9 bases from J, leaving 13 bases between. This CDR3 has 14 amino acids. The chain's CDR3 is CASSLDRLERPQHF. As DNA, the CDR3 is TGTGCCAGCAGCTTGGACAGGTTAGAGAGGCCCCAGCATTTT.

This clonotype was recorded a few times. This may come from a read error, since a much larger clone is one base off. The CDR3 reads CASSSTGLAGGNEQFF. The CDR3 DNA reads as TGTGCCAGCAGCTCCACCGGACTAGCGGGGGGGAATGAGCAGTTCTTC. J is TRBJ2-1 and V is TRBV13; 15 bases are shared with TRBD2. J was trimmed by 7 bases and V by 4 bases; bases with no gene match: 5. CDR1 and CDR2 from the germline V gene are PRHDT and FYEKMQ (reference sequence). CDR3 length: 16 residues.